This T cell receptor beta chain was captured in a study of shared clonotypes between healthy human individuals. CD45RO-negative, CCR7-positively selected cells formed the naive CD8 fraction, excluding terminally differentiated effector memory CD45RA+ cells. Per the original methods: As immunoSEQ supplied junction-only sequences (without quality scores), filtering differed. Some clones are missing from TCRdb's copy, which holds only in-frame ones; the method was immunoSEQ multiplex PCR. D and trimming come from the DNA, and the V and J calls and clone size come from that table. The sample consists of 660,000 or so clones, 96% of them appearing once. The receptor was derived from a woman in her 30s in good health. The sample consisted of naive CD8+ T cells sorted from blood.

The CDR3 spells CASSLVKSTEAFF. The CDR3 DNA reads as TGTGCCAGTTCCCTCGTAAAAAGCACTGAAGCTTTCTTT. J is TRBJ1-1 and V is TRBV19; D gene unclear. V lost 8 bases to trimming and J lost 4 bases, with 14 bases between them. CDR1 and CDR2 from the germline V gene are LNHDA and SQIVND (reference sequence). CDR3 size: 13 residues.